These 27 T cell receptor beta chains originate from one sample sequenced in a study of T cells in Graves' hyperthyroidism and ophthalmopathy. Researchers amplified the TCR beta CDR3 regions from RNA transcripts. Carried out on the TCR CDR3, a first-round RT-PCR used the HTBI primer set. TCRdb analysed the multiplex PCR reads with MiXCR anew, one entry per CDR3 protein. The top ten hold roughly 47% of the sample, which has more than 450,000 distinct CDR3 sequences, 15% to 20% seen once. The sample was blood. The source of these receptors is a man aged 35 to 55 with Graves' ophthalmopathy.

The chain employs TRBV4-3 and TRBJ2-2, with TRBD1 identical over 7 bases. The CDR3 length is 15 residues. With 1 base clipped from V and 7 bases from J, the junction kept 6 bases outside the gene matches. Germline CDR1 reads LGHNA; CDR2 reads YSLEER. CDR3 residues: CASSQGNRGNGELFF. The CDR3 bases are TGCGCCAGCAGCCAAGGAAACAGGGGAAACGGGGAGCTGTTTTTT.

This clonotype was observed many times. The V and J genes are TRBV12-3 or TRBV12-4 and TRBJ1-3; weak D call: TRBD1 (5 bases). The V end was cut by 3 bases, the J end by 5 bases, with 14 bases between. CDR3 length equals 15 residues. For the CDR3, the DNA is TGTGCCAGCAGTTTTGCCGGCAGGGCTAGAAACACCATATATTTT. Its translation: CASSFAGRARNTIYF.

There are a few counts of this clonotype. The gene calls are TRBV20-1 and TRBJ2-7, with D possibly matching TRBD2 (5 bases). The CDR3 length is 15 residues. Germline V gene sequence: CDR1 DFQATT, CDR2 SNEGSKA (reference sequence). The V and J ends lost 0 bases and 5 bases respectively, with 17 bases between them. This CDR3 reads CSARDALIVGDEQYF. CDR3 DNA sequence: TGCAGTGCTAGAGACGCCCTAATCGTCGGGGACGAGCAGTACTTC.

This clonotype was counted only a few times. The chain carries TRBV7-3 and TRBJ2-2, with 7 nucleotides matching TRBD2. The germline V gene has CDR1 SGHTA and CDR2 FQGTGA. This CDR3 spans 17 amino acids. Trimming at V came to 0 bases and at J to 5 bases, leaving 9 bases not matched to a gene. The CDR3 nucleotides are TGTGCCAGCAGCTTAACTGGCTCCTCGGGAGGAACCGGGGAGCTGTTTTTT. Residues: CASSLTGSSGGTGELFF.

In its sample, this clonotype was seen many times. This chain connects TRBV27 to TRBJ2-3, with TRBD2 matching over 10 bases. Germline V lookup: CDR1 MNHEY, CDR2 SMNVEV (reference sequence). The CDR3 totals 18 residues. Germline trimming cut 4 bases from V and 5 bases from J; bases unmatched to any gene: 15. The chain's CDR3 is CASSSQGPAGGLGDTQYF. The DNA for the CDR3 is TGTGCCAGCAGTTCCCAAGGGCCAGCGGGAGGGCTCGGAGATACGCAGTATTTT.

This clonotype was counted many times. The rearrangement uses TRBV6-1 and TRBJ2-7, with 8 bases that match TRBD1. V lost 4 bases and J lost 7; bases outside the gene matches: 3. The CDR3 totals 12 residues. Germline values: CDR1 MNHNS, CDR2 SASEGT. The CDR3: CASSAGQGEQYF. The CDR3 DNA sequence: TGTGCCAGCAGTGCCGGACAGGGTGAGCAGTACTTC.

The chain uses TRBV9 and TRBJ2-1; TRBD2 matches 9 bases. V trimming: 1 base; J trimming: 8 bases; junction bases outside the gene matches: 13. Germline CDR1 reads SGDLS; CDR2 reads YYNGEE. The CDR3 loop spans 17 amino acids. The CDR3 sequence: CASSVNSRGGGVYEQFF. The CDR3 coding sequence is TGTGCCAGCAGCGTAAACTCTCGGGGCGGGGGGGTTTATGAGCAGTTCTTC.

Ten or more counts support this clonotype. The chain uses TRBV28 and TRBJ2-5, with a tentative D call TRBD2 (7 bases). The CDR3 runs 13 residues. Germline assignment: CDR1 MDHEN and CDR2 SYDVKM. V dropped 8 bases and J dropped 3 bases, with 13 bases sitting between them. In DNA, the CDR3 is TGTGCCAGCTGCGAGGGGGGGGAAGAGACCCAGTACTTC. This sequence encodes CASCEGGEETQYF.

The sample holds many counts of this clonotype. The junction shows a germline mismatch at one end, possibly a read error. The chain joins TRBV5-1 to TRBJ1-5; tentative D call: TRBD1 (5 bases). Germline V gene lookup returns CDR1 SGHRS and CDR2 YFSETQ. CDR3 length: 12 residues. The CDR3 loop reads CASSLEGQPQHF. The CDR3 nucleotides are TGTGCCAGCAGCTTAGAGGGGCAGCCCCAGCATTTT.

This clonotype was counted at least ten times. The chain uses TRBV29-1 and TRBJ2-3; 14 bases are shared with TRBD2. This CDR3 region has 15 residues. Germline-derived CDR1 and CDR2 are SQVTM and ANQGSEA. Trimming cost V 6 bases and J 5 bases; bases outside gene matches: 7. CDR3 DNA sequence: TGCAGCGTGGAGTTGACTAGCGGGAGGGGAGATACGCAGTATTTT. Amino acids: CSVELTSGRGDTQYF.

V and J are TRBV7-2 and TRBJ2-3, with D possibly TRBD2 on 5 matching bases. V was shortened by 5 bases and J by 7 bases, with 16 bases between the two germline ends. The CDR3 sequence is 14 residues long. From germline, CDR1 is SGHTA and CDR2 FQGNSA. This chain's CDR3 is CASSPSPDSYTQYF. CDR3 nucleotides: TGTGCCAGCAGCCCTTCCCCGGACTCCTATACGCAGTATTTT.

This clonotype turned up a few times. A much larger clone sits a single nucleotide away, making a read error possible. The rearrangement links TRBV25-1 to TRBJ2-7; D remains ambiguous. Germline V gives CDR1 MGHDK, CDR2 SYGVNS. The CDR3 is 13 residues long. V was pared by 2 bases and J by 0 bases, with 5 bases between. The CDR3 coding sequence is TGTGCCAGCAGTGAAGGGTTCTCCTACGAGCAGTACTTC. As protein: CASSEGFSYEQYF.

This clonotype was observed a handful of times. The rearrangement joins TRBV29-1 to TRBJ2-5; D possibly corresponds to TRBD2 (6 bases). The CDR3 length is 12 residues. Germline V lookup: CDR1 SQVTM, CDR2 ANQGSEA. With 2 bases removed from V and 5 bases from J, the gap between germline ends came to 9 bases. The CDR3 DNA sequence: TGCAGCGTTGAACAGGCGGGGGAGACCCAGTACTTC. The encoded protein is CSVEQAGETQYF.

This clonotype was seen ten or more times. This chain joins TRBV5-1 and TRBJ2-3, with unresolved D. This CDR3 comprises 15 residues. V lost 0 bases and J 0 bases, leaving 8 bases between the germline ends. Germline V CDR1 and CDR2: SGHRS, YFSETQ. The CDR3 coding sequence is TGCGCCAGCAGCTTGGCAGCTTCTAGCACAGATACGCAGTATTTT. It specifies CASSLAASSTDTQYF.

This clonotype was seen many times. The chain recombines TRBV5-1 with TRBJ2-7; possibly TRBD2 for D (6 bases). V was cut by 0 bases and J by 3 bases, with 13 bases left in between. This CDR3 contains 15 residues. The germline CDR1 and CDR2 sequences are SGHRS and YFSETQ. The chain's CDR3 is CASSLARRADYEQYF. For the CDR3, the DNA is TGCGCCAGCAGCTTGGCCCGGAGGGCAGACTACGAGCAGTACTTC.

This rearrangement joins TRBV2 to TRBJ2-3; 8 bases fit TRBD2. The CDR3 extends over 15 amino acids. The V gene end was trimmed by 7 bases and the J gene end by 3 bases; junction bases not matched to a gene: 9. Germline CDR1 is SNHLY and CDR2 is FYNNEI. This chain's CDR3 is CASIRGGGMTDTQYF. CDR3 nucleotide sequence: TGTGCCAGCATAAGGGGCGGGGGGATGACAGATACGCAGTATTTT.

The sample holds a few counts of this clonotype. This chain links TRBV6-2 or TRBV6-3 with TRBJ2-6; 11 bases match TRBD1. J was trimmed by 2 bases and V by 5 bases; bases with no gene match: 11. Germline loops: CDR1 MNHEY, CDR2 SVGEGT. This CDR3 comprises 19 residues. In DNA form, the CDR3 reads TGTGCCAGCAGTCCTCTCCCGGGACAGGGGGTACCTGGGGCCAACGTCCTGACTTTC. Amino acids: CASSPLPGQGVPGANVLTF.

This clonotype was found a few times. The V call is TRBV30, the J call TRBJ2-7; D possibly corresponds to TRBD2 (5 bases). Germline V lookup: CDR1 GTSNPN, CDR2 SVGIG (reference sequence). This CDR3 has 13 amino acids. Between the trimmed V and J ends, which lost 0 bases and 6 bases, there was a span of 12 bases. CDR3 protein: CAWSVEVWGEQYF. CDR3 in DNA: TGTGCCTGGAGTGTGGAGGTGTGGGGCGAGCAGTACTTC.

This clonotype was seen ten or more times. CDR3 nucleotides: TGTGCCAGCATGTCCGAGACAGACACTGAAGCTTTCTTT. Protein: CASMSETDTEAFF. The chain is built from TRBV6-1 and TRBJ1-1; D perhaps matches TRBD1 (5 bases). CDR3 length: 13 residues. The ends were cut back, 7 bases at V and 3 bases at J, with 12 bases in the middle. The germline V gene encodes CDR1 MNHNS and CDR2 SASEGT.

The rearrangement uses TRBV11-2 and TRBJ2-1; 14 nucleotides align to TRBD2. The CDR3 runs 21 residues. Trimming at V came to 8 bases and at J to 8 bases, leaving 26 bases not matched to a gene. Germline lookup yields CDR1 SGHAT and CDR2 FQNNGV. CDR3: CASGYPPTGTSGGQLIYEQFF. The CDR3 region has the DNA TGTGCCAGCGGATACCCCCCTACCGGGACTAGCGGGGGCCAGTTGATATATGAGCAGTTCTTC.

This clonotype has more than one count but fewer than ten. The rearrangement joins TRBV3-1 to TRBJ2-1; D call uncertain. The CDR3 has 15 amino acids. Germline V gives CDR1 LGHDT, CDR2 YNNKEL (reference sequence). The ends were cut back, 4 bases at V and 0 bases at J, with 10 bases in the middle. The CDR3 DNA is TGTGCCAGCAGCCCCCTACTAAGCTCCTACAATGAGCAGTTCTTC. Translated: CASSPLLSSYNEQFF.

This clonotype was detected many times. The CDR3: CASSALAGGGGDEQFF. CDR3 nucleotides: TGTGCCAGCAGCGCGCTTGCGGGCGGAGGTGGGGATGAGCAGTTCTTC. The chain recombines TRBV11-2 with TRBJ2-1; tentative D call: TRBD2 (5 bases). Trimming took 5 bases from V and 8 from J, leaving 22 bases between them. Per the germline V gene, CDR1 is SGHAT and CDR2 is FQNNGV. This CDR3 has 16 amino acids. Full variable domain (outside the CDR3, taken from reference TRBV11-2 and TRBJ2-1): EAGVAQSPRYKIIEKRQSVAFWCNPISGHATLYWYQQILGQGPKLLIQFQNNGVVDDSQLPKDRFSAERLKGVDSTLKIQPAKLEDSAVYLCASSALAGGGGDEQFFGPGTRLTVL.

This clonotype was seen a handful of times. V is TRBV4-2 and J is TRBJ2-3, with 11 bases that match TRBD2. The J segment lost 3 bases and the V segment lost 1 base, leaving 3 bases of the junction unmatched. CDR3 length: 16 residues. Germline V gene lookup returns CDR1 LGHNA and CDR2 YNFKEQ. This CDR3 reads CASSQAPSGGTDTQYF. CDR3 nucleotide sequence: TGTGCCAGCAGCCAAGCCCCTAGCGGGGGGACAGATACGCAGTATTTT.

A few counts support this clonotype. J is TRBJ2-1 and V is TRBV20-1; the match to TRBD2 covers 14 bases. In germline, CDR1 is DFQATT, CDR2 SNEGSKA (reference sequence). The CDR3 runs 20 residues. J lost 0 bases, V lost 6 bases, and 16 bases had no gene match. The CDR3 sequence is CSASRGLAGGKSSSYNEQFF. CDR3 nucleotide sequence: TGCAGTGCCTCACGAGGACTAGCGGGGGGCAAAAGCAGCTCCTACAATGAGCAGTTCTTC.

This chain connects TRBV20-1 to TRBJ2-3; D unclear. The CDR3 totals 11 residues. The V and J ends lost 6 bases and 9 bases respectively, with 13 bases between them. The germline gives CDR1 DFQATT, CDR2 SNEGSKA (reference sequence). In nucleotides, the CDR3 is TGCAGTGCCTCTTTAGTGGGGACGCAGTATTTT. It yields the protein CSASLVGTQYF.

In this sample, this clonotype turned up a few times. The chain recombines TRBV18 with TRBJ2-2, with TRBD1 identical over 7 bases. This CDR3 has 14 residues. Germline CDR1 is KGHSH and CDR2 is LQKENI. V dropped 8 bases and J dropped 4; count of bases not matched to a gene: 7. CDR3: CASSKDRFTGELFF. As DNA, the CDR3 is TGTGCCAGCAGCAAGGACAGGTTCACCGGGGAGCTGTTTTTT.

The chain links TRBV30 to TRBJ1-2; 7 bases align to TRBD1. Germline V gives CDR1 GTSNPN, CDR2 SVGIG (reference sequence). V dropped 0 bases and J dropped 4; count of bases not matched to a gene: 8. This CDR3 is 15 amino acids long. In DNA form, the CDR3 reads TGTGCCTGGAGTGTACCCGGGACAGTGTTCTATGGCTACACCTTC. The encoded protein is CAWSVPGTVFYGYTF. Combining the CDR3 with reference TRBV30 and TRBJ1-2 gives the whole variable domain SQTIHQWPATLVQPVGSPLSLECTVEGTSNPNLYWYRQAAGRGLQLLFYSVGIGQISSEVPQNLSASRPQDRQFILSSKKLLLSDSGFYLCAWSVPGTVFYGYTFGSGTRLTVV.